These T cell receptor beta chains were read from a single sample in a study of T cell repertoires in cytomegalovirus infection. TCRdb re-called the reads through MiXCR, storing one row per CDR3 protein. In the table there are around 130,000 distinct CDR3 sequences, roughly 9% of which are singletons. The sequencing input was PBMCs. The origin of the receptors is a human donor in good health (CMV status not recorded). Some clones in this sample may be carry-over from other donors' samples. Each CDR3 is given with its conserved first and last residue. Fields, in order: V gene, J gene, clone size, D gene, CDR3 DNA, CDR3 protein. The D gene is left open where the match is weak. Clone size is stated in some rows and not others, as once, few, many or a class when expanded.

TRBV6-2/TRBV6-3	TRBJ1-1	.	TRBD1	TGTGCCAGCAGTTACTCCGGGACAGGGGGCGCGGCTTTCTTT	CASSYSGTGGAAFF
TRBV5-1	TRBJ1-2	.	.	TGCGCCAGCAGCTTAAGGCCAGGTCGGAACTATGGCTACACCTTC	CASSLRPGRNYGYTF
TRBV29-1	TRBJ2-2	.	.	TGCAGCGTTGCGGCAGGGGACGTCACCGGGGAGCTGTTTTTT	CSVAAGDVTGELFF
TRBV2	TRBJ1-1	many	TRBD1	TGTGCCAGCAGTGAAGTGGACAGGGCGAACACTGAAGCTTTCTTT	CASSEVDRANTEAFF
TRBV7-2	TRBJ1-2	many	.	TGTGCCAGCAGACCAGTCGGGAGAGATCTGCGGGGCTACACCTTC	CASRPVGRDLRGYTF
TRBV20-1	TRBJ2-5	.	TRBD2	TGCAGTGCTACTAGCGGGGGGAAAGAGACCCAGTACTTC	CSATSGGKETQYF
TRBV12-3/TRBV12-4	TRBJ2-5	many	TRBD1	TGTGCCAGCAGTCCGGACAGGGGGCTGGTAGAGACCCAGTACTTC	CASSPDRGLVETQYF
TRBV7-2	TRBJ2-3	many	TRBD2	TGTGCCAGCAGCAGCAATAGCGGGGGTGCTGTAGATACGCAGTATTTT	CASSSNSGGAVDTQYF
TRBV19	TRBJ1-1	many	.	TGTGCCAGTAGTCGCGACAGCGGGGCTGAAGCTTTCTTT	CASSRDSGAEAFF
TRBV20-1	TRBJ2-2	.	.	TGCAGTGCTAGTGGACTGAACACCGGGGAGCTGTTTTTT	CSASGLNTGELFF
TRBV11-3	TRBJ1-1	many	.	TGTGCCAGCAGTTTAGGGTCAGGCCGCCTCACTGAAGCTTTCTTT	CASSLGSGRLTEAFF
TRBV20-1	TRBJ2-2	few	.	TGCAGTGCTAGAGTTGGAGGGGTGGACACCGGGGAGCTGTTTTTT	CSARVGGVDTGELFF
TRBV7-6	TRBJ2-1	few	.	TGTGCCAGCAGCTTATTGGAGGGGCCGATCTCCTACAATGAGCAGTTCTTC	CASSLLEGPISYNEQFF
TRBV12-3/TRBV12-4	TRBJ1-6	many	.	TGTGCCAGCAGTTCCAGGACAGTTAAGGGTAATTCACCCCTCCACTTT	CASSSRTVKGNSPLHF
TRBV9	TRBJ2-5	.	.	TGTGCCAGCAGCACCCATAGCGGCCTTCAAGAGACCCAGTACTTC	CASSTHSGLQETQYF
TRBV7-2	TRBJ1-4	many	.	TGTGCCAGCAGCCTACGCTACAGTGCAACTAATGAAAAACTGTTTTTT	CASSLRYSATNEKLFF
TRBV7-2	TRBJ1-4	many	TRBD1	TGTGCCAGCAGCCCCTCGACAGGGGCATCAACTAATGAAAAACTGTTTTTT	CASSPSTGASTNEKLFF
TRBV12-3/TRBV12-4	TRBJ1-1	many	.	TGTGCCAGCAACCCTCGGGAGGCTGTATCTGAAGCTTTCTTT	CASNPREAVSEAFF
TRBV7-9	TRBJ2-1	few	TRBD2	TGTGCCAGCAGCTTGACTAGCGTTGAGCAGTTCTTC	CASSLTSVEQFF
TRBV20-1	TRBJ2-7	few	.	TGCAGTGCTGTTAGCGGAACCCTTGAGCAGTACTTC	CSAVSGTLEQYF
TRBV7-4	TRBJ2-7	many	.	TGTGCCAGCAGCCGGACCGGGACCCGATCCTACGAGCAGTACTTC	CASSRTGTRSYEQYF
TRBV28	TRBJ1-1	many	TRBD1	TGTGCCAGCACCATGGGGGGGACAGGGAACACTGAAGCTTTCTTT	CASTMGGTGNTEAFF
TRBV29-1	TRBJ2-1	many	.	TGCAGCGTCTCGGGCCGGGGGAGTGAGCAGTTCTTC	CSVSGRGSEQFF
TRBV5-1	TRBJ1-2	.	.	TGCGCCAGCACCCGGGGAGACAACTATGGCTACACCTTC	CASTRGDNYGYTF
TRBV6-4	TRBJ2-1	.	TRBD1	TGTGCCAGCAGAGCCGGGACAGGTTACAATGAGCAGTTCTTC	CASRAGTGYNEQFF
TRBV20-1	TRBJ2-7	few	TRBD2	TGCAGTGCAATAGCGGGGGGGCCCTACGAGCAGTACTTC	CSAIAGGPYEQYF
TRBV2	TRBJ1-1	many	.	TGTGCCAGCAGTCAATCTACTGAAGCTTTCTTT	CASSQSTEAFF
TRBV29-1	TRBJ2-2	.	.	TGCAGCGTCCGACGCCCGAACACCGGGGAGCTGTTTTTT	CSVRRPNTGELFF
TRBV9	TRBJ2-7	many	.	TGTGCCAGCAGCGTGGCGGCAGGGGAAGTGCAGTACTTC	CASSVAAGEVQYF
TRBV2	TRBJ2-1	few	TRBD2	TGTGCCAGCAGTTCCTTAGCGGGGGGCCAGAGTGAGCAGTTCTTC	CASSSLAGGQSEQFF
TRBV5-1	TRBJ2-6	few	TRBD1	TGCGCCAGCACCACAGGGGGTGGGGCCAACGTCCTGACTTTC	CASTTGGGANVLTF
TRBV11-1	TRBJ2-1	many	.	TGTGCCAGCAGCTCCGACAGTACACGGCGAAGCTACAATGAGCAGTTCTTC	CASSSDSTRRSYNEQFF
TRBV7-2	TRBJ2-1	few	TRBD2	TGTGCCAGCAGCTTCCCTCGGGGTAGGACTAGCGACAATGAGCAGTTCTTC	CASSFPRGRTSDNEQFF
TRBV20-1	TRBJ1-5	few	.	TGCAGTGCTAGCCTTATCACACAGGTCTATAGCAATCAGCCCCAGCATTTT	CSASLITQVYSNQPQHF
TRBV20-1	TRBJ1-1	many	.	TGCAGTGGAATTAATATTAACAGGGTACAGATGAACACTGAAGCTTTCTTT	CSGININRVQMNTEAFF
TRBV5-5	TRBJ2-7	many	TRBD2	TGTGCCAGCAGCTTGGGACTAGCGGGGGACTACGAGCAGTACTTC	CASSLGLAGDYEQYF
TRBV6-2/TRBV6-3	TRBJ1-4	many	TRBD1	TGTGCCAGCAGTTACTCCCTGGACAGGAGTAATGAAAAACTGTTTTTT	CASSYSLDRSNEKLFF
TRBV12-3/TRBV12-4	TRBJ1-3	many	.	TGTGCCAGCAGTTTCCTACTCACCTCGAGCTCTGGAAACACCATATATTTT	CASSFLLTSSSGNTIYF
TRBV14	TRBJ1-1	many	.	TGTGCCAGCAGCCAAATGAGGGGGAACACTGAAGCTTTCTTT	CASSQMRGNTEAFF
TRBV7-2	TRBJ1-2	many	.	TGTGCCAGCAGCCCCGCCTGGGCCTCTAACTATGGCTACACCTTC	CASSPAWASNYGYTF